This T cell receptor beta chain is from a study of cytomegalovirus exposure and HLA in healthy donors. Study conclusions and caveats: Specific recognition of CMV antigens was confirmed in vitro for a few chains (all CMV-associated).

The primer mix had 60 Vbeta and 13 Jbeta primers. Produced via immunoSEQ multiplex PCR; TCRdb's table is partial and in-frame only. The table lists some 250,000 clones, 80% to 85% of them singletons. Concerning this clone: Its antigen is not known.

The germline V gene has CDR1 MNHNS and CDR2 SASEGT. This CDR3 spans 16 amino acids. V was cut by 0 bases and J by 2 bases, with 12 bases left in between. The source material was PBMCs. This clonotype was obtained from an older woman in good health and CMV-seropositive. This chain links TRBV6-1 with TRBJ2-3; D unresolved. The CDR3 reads CASSEAPLNPTDTQYF. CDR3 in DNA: TGTGCCAGCAGTGAAGCCCCCCTAAACCCCACAGATACGCAGTATTTT.